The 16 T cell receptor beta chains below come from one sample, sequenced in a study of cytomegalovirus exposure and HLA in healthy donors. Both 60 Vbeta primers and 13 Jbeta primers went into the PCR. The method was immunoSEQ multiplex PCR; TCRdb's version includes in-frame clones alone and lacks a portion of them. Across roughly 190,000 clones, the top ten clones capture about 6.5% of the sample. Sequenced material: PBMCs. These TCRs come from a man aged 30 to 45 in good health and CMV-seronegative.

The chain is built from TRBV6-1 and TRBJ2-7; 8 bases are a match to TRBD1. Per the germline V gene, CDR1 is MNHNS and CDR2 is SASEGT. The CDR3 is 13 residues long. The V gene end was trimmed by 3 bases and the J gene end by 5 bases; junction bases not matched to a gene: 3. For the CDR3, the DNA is TGTGCCAGCAGTGACCCACAGGGGGACGAGCAGTACTTC. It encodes CASSDPQGDEQYF.

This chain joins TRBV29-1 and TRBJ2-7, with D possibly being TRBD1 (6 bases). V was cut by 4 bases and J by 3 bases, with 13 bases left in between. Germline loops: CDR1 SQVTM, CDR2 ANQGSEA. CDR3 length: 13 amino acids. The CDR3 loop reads CSVAGTLIYEQYF. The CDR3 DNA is TGCAGCGTTGCCGGGACATTAATCTACGAGCAGTACTTC.

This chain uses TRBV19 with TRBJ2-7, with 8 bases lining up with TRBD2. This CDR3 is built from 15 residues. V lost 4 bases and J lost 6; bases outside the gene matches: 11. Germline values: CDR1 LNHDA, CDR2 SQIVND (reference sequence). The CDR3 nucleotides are TGTGCCAGTAGTAAAGTCGGGACTAGTCCTCCCGAGCAGTACTTC. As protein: CASSKVGTSPPEQYF.

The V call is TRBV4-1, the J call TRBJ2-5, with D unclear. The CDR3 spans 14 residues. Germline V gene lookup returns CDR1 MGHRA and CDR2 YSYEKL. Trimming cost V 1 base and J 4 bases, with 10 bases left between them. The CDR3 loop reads CASSQGSYGETQYF. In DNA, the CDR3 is TGCGCCAGCAGCCAAGGGTCCTATGGAGAGACCCAGTACTTC.

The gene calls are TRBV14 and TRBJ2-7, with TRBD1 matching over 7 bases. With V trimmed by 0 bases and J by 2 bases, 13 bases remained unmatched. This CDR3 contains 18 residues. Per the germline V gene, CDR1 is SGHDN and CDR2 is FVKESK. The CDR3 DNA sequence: TGTGCCAGCAGCCAAGAAGGGGGCCAGTCTAATTGGGCCTACGAGCAGTACTTC. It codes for CASSQEGGQSNWAYEQYF. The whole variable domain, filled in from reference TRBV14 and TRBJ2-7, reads EAGVTQFPSHSVIEKGQTVTLRCDPISGHDNLYWYRRVMGKEIKFLLHFVKESKQDESGMPNNRFLAERTGGTYSTLKVQPAELEDSGVYFCASSQEGGQSNWAYEQYFGPGTRLTVT.

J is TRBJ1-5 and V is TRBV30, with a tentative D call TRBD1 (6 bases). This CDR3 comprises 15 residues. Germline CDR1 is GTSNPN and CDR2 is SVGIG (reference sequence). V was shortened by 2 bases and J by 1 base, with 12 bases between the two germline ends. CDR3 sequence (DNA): TGTGCCTGGAGTACCAGGGGACGGAGCAATCAGCCCCAGCATTTT. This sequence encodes CAWSTRGRSNQPQHF.

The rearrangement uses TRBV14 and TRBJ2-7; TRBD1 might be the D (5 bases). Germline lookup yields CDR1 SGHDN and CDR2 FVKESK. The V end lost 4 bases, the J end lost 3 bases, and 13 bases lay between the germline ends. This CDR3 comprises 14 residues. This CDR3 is CASSPRTDSYEQYF. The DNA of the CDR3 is TGTGCCAGCAGCCCACGGACCGACAGCTACGAGCAGTACTTC.

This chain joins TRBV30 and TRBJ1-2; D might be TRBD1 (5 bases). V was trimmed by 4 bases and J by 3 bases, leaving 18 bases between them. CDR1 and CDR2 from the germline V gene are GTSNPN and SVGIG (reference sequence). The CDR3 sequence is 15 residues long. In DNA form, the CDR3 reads TGTGCCTGGAATCAGGGTGAGCGCTACTACTATGGCTACACCTTC. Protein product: CAWNQGERYYYGYTF.

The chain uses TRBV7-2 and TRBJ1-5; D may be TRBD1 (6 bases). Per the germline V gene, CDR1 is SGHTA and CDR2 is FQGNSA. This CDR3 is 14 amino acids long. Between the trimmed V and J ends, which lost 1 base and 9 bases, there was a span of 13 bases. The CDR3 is CASSLVRGERPQHF. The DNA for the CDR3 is TGTGCCAGCAGCTTAGTCAGGGGAGAGAGGCCCCAGCATTTT.

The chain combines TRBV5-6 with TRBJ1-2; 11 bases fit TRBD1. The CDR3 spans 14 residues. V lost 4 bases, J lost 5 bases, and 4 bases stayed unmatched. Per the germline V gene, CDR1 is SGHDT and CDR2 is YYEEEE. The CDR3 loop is CASSGDRGRYGYTF. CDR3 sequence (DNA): TGTGCCAGCAGCGGGGACAGGGGGAGGTATGGCTACACCTTC.

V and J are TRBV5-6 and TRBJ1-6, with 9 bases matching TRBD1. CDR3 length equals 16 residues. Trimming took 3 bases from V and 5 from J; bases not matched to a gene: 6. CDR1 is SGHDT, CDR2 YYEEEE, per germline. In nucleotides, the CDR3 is TGTGCCAGCAGCTACTGGGACAGGGCAGATAATTCACCCCTCCACTTT. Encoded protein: CASSYWDRADNSPLHF.

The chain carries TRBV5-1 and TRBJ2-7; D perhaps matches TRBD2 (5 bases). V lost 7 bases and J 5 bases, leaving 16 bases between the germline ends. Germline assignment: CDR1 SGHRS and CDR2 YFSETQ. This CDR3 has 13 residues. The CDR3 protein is CASDWTGIHEQYF. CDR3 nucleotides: TGCGCCAGCGATTGGACGGGGATCCACGAGCAGTACTTC.

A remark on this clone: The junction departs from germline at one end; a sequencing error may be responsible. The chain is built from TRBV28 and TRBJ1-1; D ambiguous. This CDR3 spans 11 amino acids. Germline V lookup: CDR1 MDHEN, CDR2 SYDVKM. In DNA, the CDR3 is TGTGCCAGCAGTTTAGTCCAGCCAAGCGTGTTT. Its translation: CASSLVQPSVF. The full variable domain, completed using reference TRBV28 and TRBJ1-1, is DVKVTQSSRYLVKRTGEKVFLECVQDMDHENMFWYRQDPGLGLRLIYFSYDVKMKEKGDIPEGYSVSREKKERFSLILESASTNQTSMYLCASSLVQPSVFGQGTRLTVV.

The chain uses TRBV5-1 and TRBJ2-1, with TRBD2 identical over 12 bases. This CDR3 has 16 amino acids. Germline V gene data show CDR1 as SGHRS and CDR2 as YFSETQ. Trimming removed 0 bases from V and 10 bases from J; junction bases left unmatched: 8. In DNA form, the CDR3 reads TGCGCCAGCAGCTTGGAGAGGCTAGCGGGGGGGAGGGAGCAGTTCTTC. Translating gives CASSLERLAGGREQFF. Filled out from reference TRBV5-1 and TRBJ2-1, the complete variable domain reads KAGVTQTPRYLIKTRGQQVTLSCSPISGHRSVSWYQQTPGQGLQFLFEYFSETQRNKGNFPGRFSGRQFSNSRSEMNVSTLELGDSALYLCASSLERLAGGREQFFGPGTRLTVL.

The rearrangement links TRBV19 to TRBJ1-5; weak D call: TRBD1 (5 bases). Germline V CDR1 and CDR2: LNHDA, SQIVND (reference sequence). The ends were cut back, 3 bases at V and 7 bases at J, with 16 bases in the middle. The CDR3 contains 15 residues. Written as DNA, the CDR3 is TGTGCCAGTAGTATGCTCTTGGGGGGTGGGCAGCCCCAGCATTTT. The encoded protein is CASSMLLGGGQPQHF. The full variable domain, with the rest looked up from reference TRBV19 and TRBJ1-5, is DGGITQSPKYLFRKEGQNVTLSCEQNLNHDAMYWYRQDPGQGLRLIYYSQIVNDFQKGDIAEGYSVSREKKESFPLTVTSAQKNPTAFYLCASSMLLGGGQPQHFGDGTRLSIL.

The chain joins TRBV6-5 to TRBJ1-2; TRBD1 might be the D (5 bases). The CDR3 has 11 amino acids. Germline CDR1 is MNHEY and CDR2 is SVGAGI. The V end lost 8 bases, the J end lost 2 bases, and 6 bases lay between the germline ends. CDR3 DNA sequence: TGTGCCAGCCAGGGAAACTATGGCTACACCTTC. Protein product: CASQGNYGYTF.